This T cell receptor beta chain was sequenced during a study of T-cell reconstitution after alpha-beta-depleted transplantation in children. The CDR3 runs 14 residues. V shed 2 bases, J shed 7 bases, and the junction held 2 bases outside the gene matches. Germline V gene sequence: CDR1 LNHNV, CDR2 YYDKDF (reference sequence). Unique molecular identifiers were incorporated when the TCRbeta library was constructed. TCRdb reprocessed the PCR reads with MiXCR, giving one entry per CDR3 protein. The sample lists about 610,000 distinct CDR3 sequences; about 10% were seen once. This clonotype originated in a human donor who donated a stem cell graft to a child with acute myeloid leukemia. The rearrangement links TRBV15 to TRBJ2-1, with 10 bases identical to TRBD2. Here the sequenced sample was PBMCs from the stem cell graft donor, taken from the stem cell graft. CDR3 DNA: TGTGCCACCAGCAGACTAGCGGGAGAGAATGAGCAGTTCTTC. It is translated as CATSRLAGENEQFF.